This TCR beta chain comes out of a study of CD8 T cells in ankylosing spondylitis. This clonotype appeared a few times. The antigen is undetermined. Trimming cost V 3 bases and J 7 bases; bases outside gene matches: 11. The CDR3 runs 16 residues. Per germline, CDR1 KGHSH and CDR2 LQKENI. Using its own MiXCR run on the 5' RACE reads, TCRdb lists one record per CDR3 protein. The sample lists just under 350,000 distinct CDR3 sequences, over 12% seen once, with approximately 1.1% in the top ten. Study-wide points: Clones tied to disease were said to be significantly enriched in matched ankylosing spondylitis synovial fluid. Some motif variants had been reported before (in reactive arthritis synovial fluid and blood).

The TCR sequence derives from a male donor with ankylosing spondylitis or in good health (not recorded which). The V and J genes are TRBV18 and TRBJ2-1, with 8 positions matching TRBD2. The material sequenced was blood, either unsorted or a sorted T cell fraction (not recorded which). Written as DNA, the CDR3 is TGTGCCAGCTCACCTTACCTAGCGGGCAATATGAATGAGCAGTTCTTC. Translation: CASSPYLAGNMNEQFF.